Presented here are 21 T cell receptor beta chains from one specimen sequenced in a study of regulatory T cells in long-lasting Graves disease. Described time point: persistent/refractory GD, antithyroid drugs over 5 years with positive TRAb. RNA extracted from PBMCs served as the sequencing template. iRepertoire HTBI primers and Arm-PCR of CDR3 regions built TCR beta libraries. TCRdb used MiXCR to reprocess the multiplex PCR reads, holding one entry per CDR3 protein. The repertoire has about 310,000 distinct CDR3 sequences, under 25% of them found once; the top ten carry 56%. The input for sequencing was peripheral blood mononuclear cells (PBMCs), taken when the disease was refractory, from a patient treated with antithyroid drugs. Every receptor here comes from a female donor with Graves disease.

This clonotype was counted a few times. The J gene is TRBJ1-1, the V gene TRBV5-1; D is unresolved. Germline V CDR1 and CDR2: SGHRS, YFSETQ. CDR3 length equals 13 residues. Trimming left V 1 base short and J 2 bases short, with 6 bases between. CDR3: CASSLSSNTEAFF. In DNA form, the CDR3 reads TGCGCCAGCAGCTTGAGCAGCAACACTGAAGCTTTCTTT.

This clonotype was seen a handful of times. The genes are TRBV15 and TRBJ2-5; D is undetermined. The V gene lost 0 bases and the J gene lost 0 bases, with 8 bases spanning the gap. This CDR3 contains 15 residues. From germline, CDR1 is LNHNV and CDR2 YYDKDF (reference sequence). The CDR3 DNA reads as TGTGCCACCAGCAGAGAGGCATTGTACCAAGAGACCCAGTACTTC. Its translation is CATSREALYQETQYF.

This clonotype was observed many times. J is TRBJ2-2 and V is TRBV27; D is uncertain. CDR1 MNHEY and CDR2 SMNVEV come from the germline V gene (reference sequence). The CDR3 has 13 amino acids. The germline V and J ends were trimmed by 0 bases and 6 bases, with 5 bases remaining between them. Here the CDR3 reads CASSLSGSGELFF. CDR3 coding DNA: TGTGCCAGCAGTTTATCCGGGTCCGGGGAGCTGTTTTTT.

The V call is TRBV7-8, the J call TRBJ2-2, with 8 positions matching TRBD1. This CDR3 is built from 16 residues. V shed 2 bases and J 6 bases; nucleotides not matched to a gene: 8. Looked up from germline, CDR1 is SGHVS and CDR2 is FQNEAQ. For the CDR3, the DNA is TGTGCCAGCAGCTTATGGACAGGGAAGGATCCCGGGGAGCTGTTTTTT. Amino acids: CASSLWTGKDPGELFF.

This clonotype was found many times. The chain carries TRBV28 and TRBJ2-7, with D perhaps being TRBD1 or TRBD2 (5 bases each). The V end lost 3 bases, the J end lost 13 bases, and 19 bases lay between the germline ends. Germline-derived CDR1 and CDR2 are MDHEN and SYDVKM. The CDR3 is 13 amino acids. CDR3 amino acids: CASSFGTPNEGYF. In nucleotides, the CDR3 is TGTGCCAGCAGTTTTGGGACGCCAAATGAGGGTTACTTC.

This clonotype turned up a few times. The chain joins TRBV4-3 to TRBJ1-2, with 7 bases lining up with TRBD1. In germline, CDR1 is LGHNA, CDR2 YSLEER. Losses at the gene ends were 0 bases for V and 6 bases for J; bases not matched to a gene: 7. CDR3 size: 15 residues. CDR3 loop: CASSQDLGGADGYTF. The DNA of the CDR3 is TGCGCCAGCAGCCAAGATCTAGGGGGCGCAGATGGCTACACCTTC.

The rearrangement links TRBV7-9 to TRBJ2-3, with 11 bases aligning to TRBD2. The ends lost 6 bases at V and 7 bases at J; junction bases unmatched: 9. The CDR3 is 15 amino acids. The germline V gene has CDR1 SEHNR and CDR2 FQNEAQ (reference sequence). The CDR3 sequence: CASSSPGTSGYTQYF. The CDR3 DNA is TGTGCCAGCAGTTCCCCCGGGACTAGCGGCTATACGCAGTATTTT.

Concerning this clonotype itself: An end of the junction does not agree with germline; a read error may underlie this. This chain connects TRBV14 to TRBJ2-2; 7 bases are shared with TRBD2. Per the germline V gene, CDR1 is SGHDN and CDR2 is FVKESK. The CDR3 sequence is 15 residues long. The CDR3 sequence is CDAKVASGNTGELFF. For the CDR3, the DNA is TGCGATGCTAAGGTGGCTAGCGGAAACACCGGGGAGCTGTTTTTT. Based on the CDR3 plus reference TRBV14 and TRBJ2-2, the full variable domain is EAGVTQFPSHSVIEKGQTVTLRCDPISGHDNLYWYRRVMGKEIKFLLHFVKESKQDESGMPNNRFLAERTGGTYSTLKVQPAELEDSGVYFCDAKVASGNTGELFFGEGSRLTVL.

In this sample, this clonotype turned up once. With a much larger clone just one base away, this may be a read error. V usage is TRBV2 and J usage is TRBJ2-1; TRBD2 might be the D (5 bases). This CDR3 is 12 amino acids long. Trimming removed 8 bases at V and 9 bases at J, with 14 bases between. Per germline, CDR1 SNHLY and CDR2 FYNNEI. CDR3 DNA: TGTGCCAGCGGCGCGAGGGCAATTGAGCAGTTCTTC. Amino acid sequence: CASGARAIEQFF.

This clonotype was picked up a small number of times. This chain joins TRBV20-1 and TRBJ2-7, with 7 bases lining up with TRBD1. The V and J ends lost 0 bases and 2 bases, in that order; junction bases with no gene match: 7. The germline CDR1 and CDR2 sequences are DFQATT and SNEGSKA (reference sequence). This CDR3 has 15 residues. CDR3 residues: CSARDLEGGTYEQYF. For the CDR3, the DNA is TGCAGTGCTAGAGATCTGGAAGGGGGCACCTACGAGCAGTACTTC.

Only one count was recorded for this clonotype. This rearrangement joins TRBV27 to TRBJ2-2; D ambiguous. Trimming removed 1 base from V and 1 base from J, with 7 bases in between. The length of the CDR3 is 15 residues. CDR1 and CDR2 (germline): MNHEY, SMNVEV (reference sequence). The CDR3 loop reads CASSLFWENTGELFF. The CDR3 DNA reads as TGTGCCAGCAGTTTATTCTGGGAGAACACCGGGGAGCTGTTTTTT.

In its sample, this clonotype was seen many times. The rearrangement links TRBV12-3 or TRBV12-4 to TRBJ2-7; TRBD2 agrees at 7 bases. CDR3 size: 15 residues. V dropped 3 bases and J dropped 7; count of bases not matched to a gene: 12. In nucleotides, the CDR3 is TGTGCCAGCAGTTTCTCCCTCGCGGGAGCGGTGGAGCAGTACTTC. The encoded protein is CASSFSLAGAVEQYF.

This chain connects TRBV12-3 or TRBV12-4 to TRBJ2-7; TRBD2 matches at 10 bases. After removal of 5 bases from V and 4 bases from J, the junction contained 11 bases not matched to a gene. CDR3 size: 16 residues. The CDR3 DNA sequence: TGTGCCAGCAGTGCGGCGTTAGCGGGAGGATGGTACGAGCAGTACTTC. Translating gives CASSAALAGGWYEQYF.

In its sample, this clonotype was seen a few times. This chain joins TRBV20-1 and TRBJ2-7; TRBD2 aligns across 7 bases. The germline V gene encodes CDR1 DFQATT and CDR2 SNEGSKA (reference sequence). The CDR3 is made up of 13 amino acids. V lost 4 bases, J lost 4 bases, and 7 bases stayed unmatched. The CDR3 DNA is TGCAGTGCTACGGTAGGGGAGGGATACGAGCAGTACTTC. Residues: CSATVGEGYEQYF.

This clonotype was seen more than once but under ten times. The rearrangement uses TRBV27 and TRBJ1-1; TRBD1 agrees at 8 bases. Germline-derived CDR1 and CDR2 are MNHEY and SMNVEV (reference sequence). After removal of 6 bases from V and 3 bases from J, the junction contained 6 bases not matched to a gene. CDR3 length: 14 amino acids. The CDR3 region is CASSRDRTHTEAFF. In DNA form, the CDR3 reads TGTGCCAGCAGCCGGGACAGGACTCACACTGAAGCTTTCTTT.

This chain connects TRBV20-1 to TRBJ2-1; D possibly uses TRBD1 or TRBD2 (6 bases each). Germline V lookup: CDR1 DFQATT, CDR2 SNEGSKA (reference sequence). Trimming removed 6 bases at V and 8 bases at J, with 14 bases between. CDR3 length: 12 amino acids. This chain's CDR3 is CSAQGRGHEQFF. The CDR3 coding sequence is TGCAGTGCCCAAGGACGGGGGCATGAGCAGTTCTTC.

This clonotype was counted ten times or more. V gene TRBV29-1 combines with J gene TRBJ2-7; tentatively, D is TRBD1 (5 bases). V lost 6 bases to trimming and J lost 5 bases, with 11 bases between them. This CDR3 has 11 residues. In germline, CDR1 is SQVTM, CDR2 ANQGSEA. The CDR3 DNA sequence: TGCAGCGTGCTAACAGGCAACGAGCAGTACTTC. Translated, it gives CSVLTGNEQYF.

This clonotype was picked up a small number of times. This chain uses TRBV7-8 with TRBJ2-2; possible D gene TRBD1, 5 bases. The germline V gene encodes CDR1 SGHVS and CDR2 FQNEAQ. Between the trimmed V and J ends, which lost 1 base and 1 base, there was a span of 7 bases. This CDR3 is 15 amino acids long. The CDR3 nucleotides are TGTGCCAGCAGCTTAGAGACAGAGAACACCGGGGAGCTGTTTTTT. Protein product: CASSLETENTGELFF.

Ten or more counts support this clonotype. This chain uses TRBV18 with TRBJ1-1; D unresolved. Trimming left V 1 base short and J 7 bases short, with 16 bases between. The CDR3 covers 15 residues. CDR1 and CDR2 from the germline V gene are KGHSH and LQKENI. The CDR3: CASSPLQDSVGEAFF. CDR3 bases: TGTGCCAGCTCACCACTTCAGGATAGTGTCGGTGAAGCTTTCTTT. The full variable domain, with the rest looked up from reference TRBV18 and TRBJ1-1, is NAGVMQNPRHLVRRRGQEARLRCSPMKGHSHVYWYRQLPEEGLKFMVYLQKENIIDESGMPKERFSAEFPKEGPSILRIQQVVRGDSAAYFCASSPLQDSVGEAFFGQGTRLTVV.

The V call is TRBV7-9, the J call TRBJ2-5; maybe TRBD1 (5 bases). V was clipped by 0 bases and J by 0 bases, with 8 bases between them. CDR1 and CDR2 from the germline V gene are SEHNR and FQNEAQ (reference sequence). The CDR3 totals 15 residues. The CDR3 DNA follows: TGTGCCAGCAGCTTAGCTAGGGGTTACCAAGAGACCCAGTACTTC. It specifies CASSLARGYQETQYF.

The chain uses TRBV30 and TRBJ2-7, with TRBD2 matching 13 bases. Trimming cost V 6 bases and J 5 bases; bases outside gene matches: 7. This CDR3 region has 14 residues. Looked up from germline, CDR1 is GTSNPN and CDR2 is SVGIG (reference sequence). The CDR3 here is CACLLAGGIHEQYF. The CDR3 nucleotides read TGTGCCTGCCTACTAGCGGGAGGGATCCACGAGCAGTACTTC.